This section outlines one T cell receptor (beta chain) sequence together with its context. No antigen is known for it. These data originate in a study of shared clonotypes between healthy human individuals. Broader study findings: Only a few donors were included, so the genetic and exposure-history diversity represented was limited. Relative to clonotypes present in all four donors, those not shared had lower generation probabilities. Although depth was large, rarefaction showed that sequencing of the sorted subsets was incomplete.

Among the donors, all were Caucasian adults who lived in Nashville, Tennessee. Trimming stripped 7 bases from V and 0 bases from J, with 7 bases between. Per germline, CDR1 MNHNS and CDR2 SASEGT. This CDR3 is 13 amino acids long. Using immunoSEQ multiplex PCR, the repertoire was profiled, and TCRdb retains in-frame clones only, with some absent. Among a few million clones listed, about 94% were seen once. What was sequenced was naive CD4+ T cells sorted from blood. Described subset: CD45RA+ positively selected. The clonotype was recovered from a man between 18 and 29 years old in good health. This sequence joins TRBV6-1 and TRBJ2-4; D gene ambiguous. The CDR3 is CASTAGAKNIQYF. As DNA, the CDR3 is TGTGCCAGCACAGCAGGAGCCAAAAACATTCAGTACTTC.